This T cell receptor (beta chain) was recorded in a study of blood T cell repertoires in COVID-19. Authors' methods: Estimated nucleated cell counts came from reference gene primer amplification. Clones were read by immunoSEQ multiplex PCR, and TCRdb kept only the in-frame ones, dropping some. The V and J calls and the clone size are those of that table, but D and trimming were determined from the DNA. This sample has roughly 390,000 clones; 85% occur once, and the top ten carry 3.5% to 4%. The V gene's germline CDR1 is SGHVS and CDR2 FNYEAQ. This CDR3 contains 18 residues. The J segment lost 11 bases and the V segment lost 2 bases, leaving 13 bases of the junction unmatched.

The gene calls are TRBV7-6 and TRBJ1-6; 12 bases map to TRBD1. This receptor was obtained from a woman between 18 and 29 years old with acute or convalescent COVID-19. Sequenced: peripheral blood. The CDR3 DNA reads TGTGCCAGCAGCTTATTGAGGGGACAGGGGGCGCGATTAACACCCCTCCACTTT. Its translation: CASSLLRGQGARLTPLHF. Full variable domain (missing parts from reference TRBV7-6 and TRBJ1-6): GAGVSQSPRYKVTKRGQDVALRCDPISGHVSLYWYRQALGQGPEFLTYFNYEAQQDKSGLPNDRFSAERPEGSISTLTIQRTEQRDSAMYRCASSLLRGQGARLTPLHFGNGTRLTVT.